This TCR beta chain was captured by sequencing in a study of blood T cell repertoires in COVID-19 (dated by TCRdb to the early 2020s). In terms of the full investigation: Samples covering the acute and convalescent phases of COVID-19 were provided by collaborators in the United States, Italy and Spain. The prospective study material was composed of cDNA or gDNA derived from T cells, B-cell-depleted T cells, or PBMCs. Deeply sampled blood TCRbeta repertoires from subjects exposed to, actively infected with, or recovered from COVID-19 were included in the dataset. A freely available public database, intended as a resource for researchers studying the immune response to SARS-CoV-2, is where the repertoires were released. Samples came from the ongoing ImmuneRACE study (first 160 participants) plus 1,254 subjects from 6 global collaborators. Sample metadata almost always included a de-identified subject ID, COVID-19 status, age in years and sex. Where available, HLA class I and class II types were taken from metadata supplied by the sample provider and were not determined by assay-based typing. General findings and caveats noted by the study authors: The quantity of clinical and demographic metadata differed by source and by participant and was supplied without curation.

In regard to this clone: There is no known antigen for this receptor. There are no base qualities to consult, and no much larger clone falls within one base.

Each collaborating institution followed its own protocols to collect whole blood in K2EDTA tubes. For TCRbeta analysis, collaborators shipped samples as frozen whole blood, isolated PBMCs, or DNA extracted from either of those sample types. TCRbeta CDR3 regions were amplified from genomic DNA by means of the immunoSEQ Assay, a bias-controlled multiplex PCR. The published analysis was carried out like this. Within the assay, amplification of reference gene primers was used to estimate how many nucleated cells each sample contained. Sequence reads were collapsed and filtered to measure the absolute abundance of every unique TCRbeta CDR3 rearrangement. For each sample, productive Simpson clonality was calculated by taking the square root of Simpson's diversity index across productive rearrangements. TCRdb provides this immuneACCESS table in a form limited to in-frame rearrangements. Some clones are lacking; in checked studies, under half of them reflect an unresolved V gene, and why the rest are absent is not known. V and J calls and clone size are given by that table; D and trimming were obtained from the DNA. In all, the sample holds about 180,000 clones, and roughly four fifths of those were seen once. Roughly 7.1% of the sample goes to the ten largest clones.

V is trimmed back by 0 bases and J by 2 bases, and the junction contains 7 bases that no gene match accounts for. The CDR3 has 17 amino acids, counting the end cysteine and phenylalanine. The sequence is cut down to CDR3 DNA, 51 bases in frame from base 1. CDR1 and CDR2 were assigned from the germline V gene as SGHDT and YYEEEE. The chain links TRBV5-6 with TRBJ2-5; 10 bases in between match TRBD1. This receptor was obtained from a human donor in a cohort sampled during active COVID-19. The source material was peripheral blood. CDR3 reads: CASSLVWDRGPQETQYF. The DNA sequence is as follows: TGTGCCAGCAGCTTGGTTTGGGACAGGGGACCACAAGAGACCCAGTACTTC.